The 18 T cell receptor beta chains reported below all come from one sample, sequenced in a study of blood T cell repertoires in COVID-19. Clones were read by immunoSEQ multiplex PCR, and TCRdb kept only the in-frame ones, dropping some. Seen here are 95,000 to 110,000 clones, approximately 80% observed once, and the top ten hold about 12%. Sequenced material: peripheral blood. The source of these receptors is a human donor in a cohort sampled during active COVID-19.

The rearrangement uses TRBV9 and TRBJ2-5; D is ambiguous. Per the germline V gene, CDR1 is SGDLS and CDR2 is YYNGEE. Trimming cost V 0 bases and J 5 bases, with 20 bases left between them. The CDR3 length is 17 residues. The CDR3 nucleotides read TGTGCCAGCAGCGTAGACGGTAGCATTGGCGTCCTCGAGACCCAGTACTTC. Its translation is CASSVDGSIGVLETQYF. The full variable domain, with the rest looked up from reference TRBV9 and TRBJ2-5, is DSGVTQTPKHLITATGQRVTLRCSPRSGDLSVYWYQQSLDQGLQFLIQYYNGEERAKGNILERFSAQQFPDLHSELNLSSLELGDSALYFCASSVDGSIGVLETQYFGPGTRLLVL.

V usage is TRBV6-5 and J usage is TRBJ1-1; the D gene is possibly TRBD1 (6 bases). Trimming left V 5 bases short and J 9 bases short, with 13 bases between. The CDR3 extends over 12 amino acids. The germline V gene encodes CDR1 MNHEY and CDR2 SVGAGI. CDR3 sequence: CASSRPGTQAFF. The CDR3 nucleotides read TGTGCCAGCAGTCGCCCCGGGACACAAGCTTTCTTT.

J is TRBJ1-4 and V is TRBV10-3; weak D call: TRBD1 (6 bases). The CDR3 runs to 14 residues. CDR1 and CDR2 from the germline V gene are ENHRY and SYGVKD. The V gene lost 4 bases and the J gene lost 6 bases, with 12 bases spanning the gap. As DNA, the CDR3 is TGTGCCATCAGTGCGCAGGGGTTGGATGAAAAACTGTTTTTT. Protein: CAISAQGLDEKLFF.

As concerns this clone: The junction and the germline gene differ at one end; a read error may be behind it. The DNA of the CDR3 is TGTGCCAGTACTCCGACGGGGGGAGCCTCACTCTCGTTC. It yields the protein CASTPTGGASLSF. This sequence joins TRBV19 and TRBJ1-2; TRBD1 is a possible D gene (5 bases). Germline V gene sequence: CDR1 LNHDA, CDR2 SQIVND (reference sequence). The CDR3 length is 13 residues.

The chain is built from TRBV5-1 and TRBJ1-1; TRBD1 matches at 8 bases. The CDR3 has 14 residues. The V gene's germline CDR1 is SGHRS and CDR2 YFSETQ. V shed 2 bases and J 3 bases; nucleotides not matched to a gene: 3. The CDR3 DNA is TGCGCCAGCAGCTTACAGGGGGTCTACACTGAAGCTTTCTTT. Translating gives CASSLQGVYTEAFF.

The V gene is TRBV27, the J gene TRBJ2-5; D perhaps matches TRBD2 (6 bases). Per the germline V gene, CDR1 is MNHEY and CDR2 is SMNVEV (reference sequence). V lost 6 bases, J lost 4 bases, and 12 bases lay in between. The CDR3 spans 13 residues. CDR3 bases: TGTGCCAGCAGGTTACTGGGGGGAGAGACCCAGTACTTC. Protein: CASRLLGGETQYF.

This clone showed up just once. J is TRBJ1-1 and V is TRBV27, with 9 bases that match TRBD1. This CDR3 is 17 amino acids long. CDR1 and CDR2 (germline): MNHEY, SMNVEV (reference sequence). Trimming took 5 bases from V and 6 from J; bases not matched to a gene: 16. The CDR3, as DNA: TGTGCCAGCAGTGCCAATACCGGGACAGGGTGGTTGGCTGAAGCTTTCTTT. Protein sequence: CASSANTGTGWLAEAFF.

This chain links TRBV6-5 with TRBJ2-5; 11 nucleotides agree with TRBD2. The J segment lost 4 bases and the V segment lost 6 bases, leaving 4 bases of the junction unmatched. The germline gives CDR1 MNHEY, CDR2 SVGAGI. The CDR3 is made up of 14 amino acids. In DNA form, the CDR3 reads TGTGCCAGCAGCTTAGCGGGGGGGCCAGAGACCCAGTACTTC. Its translation is CASSLAGGPETQYF.

The chain couples TRBV29-1 to TRBJ2-5, with 10 bases aligning to TRBD1. The CDR3 has 14 residues. V trimming: 7 bases; J trimming: 5 bases; junction bases outside the gene matches: 10. The germline gives CDR1 SQVTM, CDR2 ANQGSEA. CDR3 residues: CSAPGQGQSETQYF. In DNA, the CDR3 is TGCAGCGCCCCGGGACAGGGGCAATCGGAGACCCAGTACTTC.

The chain recombines TRBV19 with TRBJ1-2, with a tentative D call TRBD1 (6 bases). The CDR3 runs 13 residues. V dropped 11 bases and J dropped 7 bases, with 20 bases sitting between them. Germline-derived CDR1 and CDR2 are LNHDA and SQIVND (reference sequence). DNA of the CDR3: TGTGCCGGAAAAACGGGGGGGGGCTTTGGCTACACCTTC. It yields the protein CAGKTGGGFGYTF.

This chain uses TRBV7-8 with TRBJ1-2, with 7 bases matching TRBD1. CDR1 is SGHVS, CDR2 FQNEAQ, per germline. The CDR3 runs to 14 residues. The junction had 9 bases not matched to a gene; V was cut back by 5 bases and J by 6 bases. This chain's CDR3 is CASSTDDRVHGYTF. The CDR3 coding sequence is TGTGCCAGCAGCACCGACGACAGGGTGCATGGCTACACCTTC.

The chain is built from TRBV7-3 and TRBJ2-1, with D tentatively TRBD2 (5 bases). V was trimmed by 1 base and J by 6 bases, leaving 13 bases between them. CDR3 size: 15 residues. CDR1 and CDR2 (germline): SGHTA, FQGTGA. The CDR3 protein is CASSLRGVEGNEQFF. The CDR3 DNA follows: TGTGCCAGCAGCTTAAGAGGCGTTGAGGGCAATGAGCAGTTCTTC.

This clone showed up just a few times. This chain links TRBV6-5 with TRBJ1-1; D remains ambiguous. CDR3 size: 13 residues. Between the trimmed V and J ends, which lost 6 bases and 5 bases, there was a span of 13 bases. Germline CDR1 and CDR2: MNHEY and SVGAGI. CDR3 protein: CASRGPGGTEAFF. The CDR3 DNA reads as TGTGCCAGCAGAGGCCCCGGAGGGACTGAAGCTTTCTTT.

V and J are TRBV4-3 and TRBJ1-6; D not resolved. The CDR3 is 18 amino acids. Germline V CDR1 and CDR2: LGHNA, YSLEER. The ends were cut back, 0 bases at V and 9 bases at J, with 21 bases in the middle. CDR3 bases: TGCGCCAGCAGCCAAGAACCGCCCGGTCATCAGTCAGGTTCACCCCTCCACTTT. Protein product: CASSQEPPGHQSGSPLHF.

The genes are TRBV6-6 and TRBJ2-1; 12 bases are shared with TRBD2. With V trimmed by 6 bases and J by 7 bases, 7 bases remained unmatched. The CDR3 runs 15 residues. Germline V gene data show CDR1 as MNHNY and CDR2 as SVGAGI (reference sequence). Here the CDR3 reads CASRNLAGGPNEQFF. CDR3 coding DNA: TGTGCCAGCAGGAACCTAGCGGGGGGGCCGAATGAGCAGTTCTTC.

The chain employs TRBV11-2 and TRBJ2-1; weak D call: TRBD1 (6 bases). The V end was cut by 3 bases, the J end by 7 bases, with 10 bases between. This CDR3 has 13 residues. The V gene's germline CDR1 is SGHAT and CDR2 FQNNGV. The DNA of the CDR3 is TGTGCCAGCAGCTTCCCAGGGGTAAATGAGCAGTTCTTC. As protein: CASSFPGVNEQFF.

The chain employs TRBV23-1 and TRBJ1-2; possible D gene TRBD1, 6 bases. TRBV23-1 belongs to the ORF category, with a function that is uncertain. The CDR3 length is 19 residues. Between the trimmed V and J ends, which lost 4 bases and 1 base, there was a span of 25 bases. The CDR3 sequence: CASSLPKSEDSRINYGYTF. CDR3 nucleotide sequence: TGCGCCAGCAGTCTACCCAAATCTGAGGACAGCCGAATTAACTATGGCTACACCTTC.

The chain couples TRBV9 to TRBJ1-1; 8 bases map to TRBD1. The CDR3 covers 15 residues. V lost 0 bases to trimming and J lost 1 base; unmatched junction nucleotides: 2. Germline-derived CDR1 and CDR2 are SGDLS and YYNGEE. The CDR3 coding sequence is TGTGCCAGCAGCGTAGCAGACAGGGGGAACACTGAAGCTTTCTTT. This translates into CASSVADRGNTEAFF.